This TCR beta chain was documented in a study of cytomegalovirus exposure and HLA in healthy donors. Study results and limitations: Cytomegalovirus-associated status was assigned to some 160 TCR beta chains. A few of the chains that were CMV-associated were confirmed in vitro to be specific for CMV antigens. It was found in a later analysis that first-cohort TCR clusters tended to co-occur in the 100 to 150 validation repertoires.

On this clone: The antigen is unknown.

Generated by immunoSEQ multiplex PCR, the TCRdb table keeps only in-frame clones and is missing some. The sample includes approximately 280,000 clones, roughly 85% of them seen just once. The donors were in the 120-subject validation cohort, distinct from the approximately 670-subject first cohort. CDR3 length equals 14 residues. After removal of 6 bases from V and 2 bases from J, the junction contained 4 bases not matched to a gene. CDR1 is SQVTM and CDR2 is ANQGSEA in the germline V gene. This clonotype was sampled from a woman aged 18-35 years in good health and CMV-seronegative. The sequencing input was PBMCs. The rearrangement joins TRBV29-1 to TRBJ1-1, with 12 bases fitting TRBD1. The CDR3 nucleotides are TGCAGCGTCTGGGACAGGGGGCGAAACACTGAAGCTTTCTTT. Its protein product is CSVWDRGRNTEAFF.